This paragraph covers one T cell receptor beta chain sequence. Under the authors' procedure: Amplification from reference gene primers served as the basis for estimated nucleated cell counts. Some clones are missing from TCRdb's copy, which holds only in-frame ones; the method was immunoSEQ multiplex PCR. That table gives V, J and clone size, and the DNA gave D and trimming. The data show around 130,000 clones, about 80% seen once. These data are taken from a study of blood T cell repertoires in COVID-19. For the study at large: Sites in the United States, Italy and Spain provided acute and convalescent COVID-19 samples. Sample material is recorded as cDNA or gDNA derived from T cells, B-cell-depleted T cells, or PBMCs.

The specimen sequenced was peripheral blood. The TCR was taken from a human donor in a cohort sampled during active COVID-19.

Here the CDR3 reads CASSLQTGNTIYF. CDR3 bases: TGTGCCAGCAGCTTACAAACTGGAAACACCATATATTTT. V and J are TRBV9 and TRBJ1-3; no clear D. Trimming took 4 bases from V and 2 from J, leaving 7 bases between them. This CDR3 has 13 amino acids. Germline CDR1 reads SGDLS; CDR2 reads YYNGEE. Looking up the rest from reference TRBV9 and TRBJ1-3 gives the full variable domain: DSGVTQTPKHLITATGQRVTLRCSPRSGDLSVYWYQQSLDQGLQFLIQYYNGEERAKGNILERFSAQQFPDLHSELNLSSLELGDSALYFCASSLQTGNTIYFGEGSWLTVV.